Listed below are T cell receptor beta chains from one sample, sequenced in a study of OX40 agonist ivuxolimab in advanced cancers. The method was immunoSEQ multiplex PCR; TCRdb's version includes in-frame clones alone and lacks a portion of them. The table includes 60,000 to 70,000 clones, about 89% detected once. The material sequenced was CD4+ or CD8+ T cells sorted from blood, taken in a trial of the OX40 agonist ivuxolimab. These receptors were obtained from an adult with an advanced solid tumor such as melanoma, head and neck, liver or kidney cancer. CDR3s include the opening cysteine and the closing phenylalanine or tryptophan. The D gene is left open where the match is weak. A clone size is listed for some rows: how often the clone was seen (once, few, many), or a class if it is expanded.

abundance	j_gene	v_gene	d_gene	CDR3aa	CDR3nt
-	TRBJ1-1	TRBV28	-	CATHRDPGGAFF	TGTGCCACCCACCGGGACCCTGGGGGAGCTTTCTTT
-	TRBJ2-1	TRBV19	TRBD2	CASSRAGGRYEQFF	TGTGCCAGTAGTAGGGCGGGAGGCCGCTATGAGCAGTTCTTC
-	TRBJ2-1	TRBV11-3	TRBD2	CASSNTSGRGGQFF	TGTGCCAGCAGCAACACTAGCGGGAGAGGGGGACAGTTCTTC
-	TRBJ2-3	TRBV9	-	CASSVQGTVADTQYF	TGTGCCAGCAGCGTCCAGGGGACGGTCGCAGATACGCAGTATTTT
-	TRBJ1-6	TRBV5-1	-	CASSEPNSPLHF	TGCGCCAGCAGCGAACCTAATTCACCCCTCCACTTT
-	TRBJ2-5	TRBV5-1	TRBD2	CASSPQSGGETQYF	TGCGCCAGCAGCCCACAGAGCGGGGGGGAGACCCAGTACTTC
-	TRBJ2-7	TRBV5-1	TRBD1	CASSPSGTGGEYEQYF	TGCGCCAGCAGCCCATCCGGGACAGGGGGCGAGTACGAGCAGTACTTC
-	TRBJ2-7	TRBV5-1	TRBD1	CASSATGTAAYEQYF	TGCGCCAGCAGCGCGACCGGGACAGCCGCCTACGAGCAGTACTTC
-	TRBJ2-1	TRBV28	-	CASSLQYNEQFF	TGTGCCAGCAGTTTGCAATACAATGAGCAGTTCTTC
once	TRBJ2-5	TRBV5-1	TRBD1	CASSLTGTGIQETQYF	TGCGCCAGCAGTCTAACCGGGACAGGCATCCAAGAGACCCAGTACTTC
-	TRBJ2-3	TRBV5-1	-	CASSRDSQRADTQYF	TGCGCCAGCAGCCGGGACTCCCAGCGGGCAGATACGCAGTATTTT